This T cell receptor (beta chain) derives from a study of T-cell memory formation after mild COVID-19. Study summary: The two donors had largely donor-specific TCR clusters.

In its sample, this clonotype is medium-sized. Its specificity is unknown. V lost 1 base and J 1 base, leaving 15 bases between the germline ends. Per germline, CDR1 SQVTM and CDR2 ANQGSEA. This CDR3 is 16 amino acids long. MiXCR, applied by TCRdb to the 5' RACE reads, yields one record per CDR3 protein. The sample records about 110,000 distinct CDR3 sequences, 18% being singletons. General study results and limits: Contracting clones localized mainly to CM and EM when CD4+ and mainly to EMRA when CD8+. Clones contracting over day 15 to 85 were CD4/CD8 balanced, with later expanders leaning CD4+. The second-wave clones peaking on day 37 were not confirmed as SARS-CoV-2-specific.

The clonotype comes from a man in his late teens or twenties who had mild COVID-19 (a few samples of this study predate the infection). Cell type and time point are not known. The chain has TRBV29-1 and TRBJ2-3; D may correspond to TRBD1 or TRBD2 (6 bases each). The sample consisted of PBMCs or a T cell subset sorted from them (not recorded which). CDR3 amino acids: CSVEAGAGTRTDTQYF. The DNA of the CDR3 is TGCAGCGTTGAAGCGGGGGCAGGAACCCGCACAGATACGCAGTATTTT.